This section outlines one T cell receptor beta chain sequence together with its context. The sample comes from a study of blood T cell repertoires in COVID-19. Germline CDR1 is KGHDR and CDR2 is SFDVKD. Trimming took off 9 bases at V and 4 bases at J, with 15 bases between the two ends. This CDR3 has 14 residues. Some clones are missing from TCRdb's copy, which holds only in-frame ones; the method was immunoSEQ multiplex PCR. Among roughly 360,000 clones listed, roughly 86% were seen once. This clonotype originated in a human donor with acute or convalescent COVID-19. The donor label of this sample is uncertain. The rearrangement uses TRBV24-1 and TRBJ1-5, with a possible D match to TRBD1 (5 bases). Source material: peripheral blood. In DNA, the CDR3 is TGTGCCACCGCCGCCAGGGTACCAAATCAGCCCCAGCATTTT. Translating gives CATAARVPNQPQHF.